This is a list of T cell receptor beta chains from one sample in a study of cytomegalovirus exposure and HLA in healthy donors. Repertoires were generated with immunoSEQ multiplex PCR, while TCRdb's copy carries only in-frame clones and drops some. The sample includes 180,000 or so clones, more than 60% of them seen just once. The sample taken for sequencing was PBMCs. These receptor sequences come from a middle-aged woman in good health and CMV-seropositive. Both conserved end residues are part of each CDR3.

V: TRBV6-5; CDR3: CASSYSVLQPQHF
V: TRBV4-2; CDR3: CASSQGADLRGAQYF
V: TRBV10-3; CDR3: CATGGDTQYF
V: TRBV6-6; CDR3: CASRGQGVELATEAFF
V: TRBV19; CDR3: CASSADRRGETQYF
V: TRBV9; CDR3: CASSVFSGNEQFF
V: TRBV7-2; CDR3: CASSLGTGGTYEQYF
V: TRBV7-2; CDR3: CASSGTGGRHTGELFF
V: TRBV11-1; CDR3: CASSSALTGGYTF
V: TRBV7-2; CDR3: CASSQVVGLALTGELFF
V: TRBV28; CDR3: CASSLTSGTGELFF
V: TRBV6-5; CDR3: CASSRPGAGSYEQYF
V: TRBV19; CDR3: CASSRDSQYEQYF